This is a list of T cell receptor beta chains from one sample in a study of blood T cells in healthy people across ages. From the 5' RACE reads, TCRdb called clonotypes with MiXCR, one entry per CDR3 protein. The sample lists about 780,000 distinct CDR3 sequences, 20% to 30% occurring once. The same data also went into a second study, on T cells of mothers and their children.

Sample: blood. Source of these receptors: a boy between 5 and 17 years old in good health. Each CDR3 is given with its conserved first and last residue. A D gene is named only where the DNA matches it firmly. Some rows have no size entry. The others give once, few or many, or a class for an expanded clone.

size: -
J: TRBJ2-5
V: TRBV20-1
D: -
CDR3: CSARGGGGTQYF
DNA: TGCAGTGCTAGAGGCGGAGGGGGGACCCAGTACTTC

size: -
J: TRBJ1-2
V: TRBV7-2
D: TRBD1
CDR3: CASSSGQGQGYTF
DNA: TGTGCCAGCAGCAGCGGACAGGGTCAAGGCTACACCTTC

size: -
J: TRBJ1-3
V: TRBV20-1
D: -
CDR3: CSASDFVSGNTIYF
DNA: TGCAGTGCTAGTGATTTTGTCTCTGGAAACACCATATATTTT

size: few
J: TRBJ2-3
V: TRBV20-1
D: -
CDR3: CSARASSHTDTQYF
DNA: TGCAGTGCTAGAGCCAGCTCACACACAGATACGCAGTATTTT

size: -
J: TRBJ2-3
V: TRBV6-5
D: TRBD1
CDR3: CASSYSGQGGDTQYF
DNA: TGTGCCAGCAGTTACTCCGGACAGGGAGGAGATACGCAGTATTTT

size: -
J: TRBJ2-1
V: TRBV10-3
D: -
CDR3: CAIRDYNEQFF
DNA: TGTGCCATCAGGGACTACAATGAGCAGTTCTTC

size: few
J: TRBJ2-1
V: TRBV5-1
D: TRBD2
CDR3: CASSLYGGLAGDNEQFF
DNA: TGCGCCAGCAGCTTGTACGGTGGACTAGCGGGGGACAATGAGCAGTTCTTC

size: few
J: TRBJ2-1
V: TRBV5-1
D: -
CDR3: CASSLAFRSNEQFF
DNA: TGCGCCAGCAGCTTGGCCTTCCGGAGCAATGAGCAGTTCTTC

size: few
J: TRBJ2-7
V: TRBV24-1
D: -
CDR3: CATSDSRGKYEQYF
DNA: TGTGCCACCAGTGATTCTCGGGGGAAGTACGAGCAGTACTTC

size: -
J: TRBJ2-3
V: TRBV20-1
D: TRBD2
CDR3: CSAIRLAGPDTQYF
DNA: TGCAGTGCTATCCGACTAGCGGGGCCCGATACGCAGTATTTT

size: -
J: TRBJ1-4
V: TRBV7-2
D: -
CDR3: CASSGRTATNEKLFF
DNA: TGTGCCAGCAGCGGAAGGACCGCAACTAATGAAAAACTGTTTTTT

size: -
J: TRBJ2-3
V: TRBV7-7
D: TRBD2
CDR3: CASSPERGPTDTQYF
DNA: TGTGCCAGCAGCCCAGAGCGGGGCCCCACAGATACGCAGTATTTT

size: -
J: TRBJ2-5
V: TRBV3-1
D: TRBD1
CDR3: CASDPGQGQETQYF
DNA: TGTGCCAGCGACCCGGGACAGGGACAAGAGACCCAGTACTTC

size: -
J: TRBJ2-3
V: TRBV4-3
D: -
CDR3: CASGVADTQYF
DNA: TGCGCGTCCGGAGTAGCAGATACGCAGTATTTT

size: -
J: TRBJ2-1
V: TRBV5-1
D: TRBD2
CDR3: CASSTSGTTAYNEQFF
DNA: TGCGCCAGCAGCACCTCCGGGACTACCGCTTACAATGAGCAGTTCTTC

size: once
J: TRBJ2-7
V: TRBV5-5
D: TRBD2
CDR3: CASSQTGGAYEQYF
DNA: TGTGCCAGCAGCCAAACGGGGGGAGCCTACGAGCAGTACTTC

size: -
J: TRBJ2-7
V: TRBV3-1
D: -
CDR3: CASLKGRRRNAYYEQYF
DNA: TGTGCCAGCCTGAAAGGCAGGAGGCGCAATGCTTACTACGAGCAGTACTTC

size: -
J: TRBJ1-2
V: TRBV7-9
D: TRBD1
CDR3: CASSFPPQQGVSYGYTF
DNA: TGTGCCAGCAGCTTCCCTCCTCAACAGGGGGTCTCCTATGGCTACACCTTC

size: few
J: TRBJ2-4
V: TRBV15
D: -
CDR3: CATSSMGGTKNIQYF
DNA: TGTGCCACCAGTTCCATGGGGGGCACCAAAAACATTCAGTACTTC

size: many
J: TRBJ1-1
V: TRBV12-3/TRBV12-4
D: TRBD1
CDR3: CASINTGGTEAFF
DNA: TGTGCCAGCATCAATACAGGGGGGACTGAAGCTTTCTTT

size: -
J: TRBJ2-4
V: TRBV12-3/TRBV12-4
D: TRBD1
CDR3: CASTWGQGQNIQYF
DNA: TGTGCCAGCACCTGGGGACAGGGCCAAAACATTCAGTACTTC

size: once
J: TRBJ2-3
V: TRBV7-9
D: TRBD1
CDR3: CASSLATGADTQYF
DNA: TGTGCCAGCAGTTTAGCTACAGGGGCGGATACGCAGTATTTT

size: few
J: TRBJ2-5
V: TRBV29-1
D: -
CDR3: CSVENRRGGETQYF
DNA: TGCAGCGTTGAAAATAGAAGGGGGGGAGAGACCCAGTACTTC

size: -
J: TRBJ1-1
V: TRBV2
D: -
CDR3: CASPVRGPDTEAFF
DNA: TGTGCCAGCCCTGTCCGGGGCCCGGACACTGAAGCTTTCTTT

size: few
J: TRBJ2-5
V: TRBV3-1
D: -
CDR3: CASSHRAGEETQYF
DNA: TGTGCCAGCAGCCACCGGGCAGGGGAAGAGACCCAGTACTTC

size: few
J: TRBJ2-3
V: TRBV7-3
D: -
CDR3: CASSLLTTDTQYF
DNA: TGTGCCAGCAGCTTGTTGACCACAGATACGCAGTATTTT

size: few
J: TRBJ2-7
V: TRBV7-8
D: -
CDR3: CASSLADPSSYEQYF
DNA: TGTGCCAGCAGCTTAGCGGACCCGAGCTCCTACGAGCAGTACTTC

size: -
J: TRBJ2-7
V: TRBV20-1
D: TRBD2
CDR3: CSAIAGESYEQYF
DNA: TGCAGTGCTATAGCGGGGGAGTCCTACGAGCAGTACTTC

size: -
J: TRBJ2-1
V: TRBV23-1
D: -
CDR3: CASSLSKNEQFF
DNA: TGCGCCAGCAGTCTCAGTAAAAATGAGCAGTTCTTC

size: few
J: TRBJ2-5
V: TRBV5-1
D: -
CDR3: CASKRGKETQYF
DNA: TGCGCCAGCAAGAGGGGGAAAGAGACCCAGTACTTC

size: -
J: TRBJ2-3
V: TRBV10-3
D: TRBD1
CDR3: CAIKTGGASDTQYF
DNA: TGTGCCATCAAAACAGGGGGCGCGTCAGATACGCAGTATTTT

size: -
J: TRBJ2-1
V: TRBV5-1
D: TRBD1
CDR3: CASSLAPGQGETYNEQFF
DNA: TGCGCCAGCAGCTTGGCTCCGGGACAGGGAGAGACCTACAATGAGCAGTTCTTC

size: -
J: TRBJ2-1
V: TRBV12-3/TRBV12-4
D: TRBD2
CDR3: CASTLAGTSSYNEQFF
DNA: TGTGCCAGCACCCTTGCCGGGACTAGCTCCTACAATGAGCAGTTCTTC

size: -
J: TRBJ2-1
V: TRBV11-2
D: -
CDR3: CASSSRGVEQFF
DNA: TGTGCCAGCAGCTCCAGGGGGGTTGAGCAGTTCTTC

size: -
J: TRBJ1-4
V: TRBV6-6
D: -
CDR3: CASSYSETNEKLFF
DNA: TGTGCCAGCAGTTACTCCGAAACTAATGAAAAACTGTTTTTT

size: few
J: TRBJ2-5
V: TRBV4-1
D: TRBD2
CDR3: CASSQVPSGDGETQYF
DNA: TGCGCCAGCAGCCAAGTACCTAGCGGGGACGGAGAGACCCAGTACTTC

size: -
J: TRBJ2-3
V: TRBV5-1
D: -
CDR3: CASSLLGGATDTQYF
DNA: TGCGCCAGCAGCTTGTTGGGGGGAGCTACAGATACGCAGTATTTT

size: -
J: TRBJ1-4
V: TRBV5-1
D: -
CDR3: CASSPEPGSNEKLFF
DNA: TGCGCCAGCAGCCCCGAACCCGGGTCTAATGAAAAACTGTTTTTT

size: -
J: TRBJ2-1
V: TRBV28
D: -
CDR3: CASSFSGPSDNEQFF
DNA: TGTGCCAGCAGTTTCAGCGGTCCGTCCGACAATGAGCAGTTCTTC

size: few
J: TRBJ1-1
V: TRBV20-1
D: TRBD1
CDR3: CSASYRGGMNTEAFF
DNA: TGCAGTGCTAGCTACAGGGGGGGGATGAACACTGAAGCTTTCTTT

size: -
J: TRBJ2-1
V: TRBV7-6
D: TRBD1
CDR3: CASSSRFGRGSYNEQFF
DNA: TGTGCCAGCAGCTCCCGTTTCGGCAGGGGGTCCTACAATGAGCAGTTCTTC

size: -
J: TRBJ2-5
V: TRBV2
D: TRBD2
CDR3: CASSEWPSGGSQGETQYF
DNA: TGTGCCAGCAGTGAATGGCCTAGCGGGGGGTCTCAGGGGGAGACCCAGTACTTC

size: few
J: TRBJ1-3
V: TRBV3-1
D: -
CDR3: CASSQVGYSGNTIYF
DNA: TGTGCCAGCAGCCAAGTCGGGTACTCTGGAAACACCATATATTTT

size: -
J: TRBJ2-7
V: TRBV6-1
D: -
CDR3: CASSVGAYEQYF
DNA: TGTGCCAGCAGTGTGGGGGCCTACGAGCAGTACTTC

size: -
J: TRBJ1-3
V: TRBV30
D: TRBD1
CDR3: CAWSINRGLLGYSGNTIYF
DNA: TGTGCCTGGAGCATAAACAGGGGATTGTTGGGTTACTCTGGAAACACCATATATTTT

size: -
J: TRBJ2-5
V: TRBV12-3/TRBV12-4
D: -
CDR3: CASRGDGGEETQYF
DNA: TGTGCCAGCAGGGGGGACGGAGGGGAAGAGACCCAGTACTTC

size: -
J: TRBJ1-4
V: TRBV12-3/TRBV12-4
D: -
CDR3: CASSLNQGGEKLFF
DNA: TGTGCCAGCAGTTTAAATCAAGGCGGGGAAAAACTGTTTTTT

size: few
J: TRBJ2-2
V: TRBV2
D: -
CDR3: CASVWDTPGNTGELFF
DNA: TGTGCCAGCGTCTGGGACACCCCGGGGAACACCGGGGAGCTGTTTTTT

size: -
J: TRBJ1-2
V: TRBV7-6
D: TRBD1
CDR3: CASSPDVGGRGLGYGYTF
DNA: TGTGCCAGCAGCCCTGATGTAGGGGGGAGGGGGCTCGGATATGGCTACACCTTC

size: few
J: TRBJ2-1
V: TRBV4-1
D: TRBD2
CDR3: CASSQSGGANEQFF
DNA: TGCGCCAGCAGTCAGAGCGGGGGGGCGAATGAGCAGTTCTTC

size: -
J: TRBJ2-2
V: TRBV7-6
D: -
CDR3: CASSWSDTGELFF
DNA: TGTGCCAGCAGCTGGAGCGACACCGGGGAGCTGTTTTTT

size: -
J: TRBJ1-6
V: TRBV3-1
D: -
CDR3: CASSQDWDKGHSPLHF
DNA: TGTGCCAGCAGCCAGGACTGGGACAAAGGACATTCACCCCTCCACTTT

size: few
J: TRBJ2-1
V: TRBV5-5
D: -
CDR3: CASSLGRAGVMDEQFF
DNA: TGTGCCAGCAGCTTGGGTCGGGCAGGGGTAATGGATGAGCAGTTCTTC

size: -
J: TRBJ2-5
V: TRBV20-1
D: -
CDR3: CSASLLDSAETQYF
DNA: TGCAGTGCTTCCCTGCTGGACTCTGCAGAGACCCAGTACTTC

size: -
J: TRBJ1-6
V: TRBV10-3
D: TRBD1
CDR3: CAISGASGGSPLHF
DNA: TGTGCCATCAGTGGGGCGTCAGGGGGTTCACCCCTCCACTTT

size: few
J: TRBJ1-3
V: TRBV7-9
D: TRBD1
CDR3: CASSWDSSGNTIYF
DNA: TGTGCCAGCAGCTGGGACAGCTCTGGAAACACCATATATTTT

size: few
J: TRBJ1-1
V: TRBV4-1
D: -
CDR3: CASSQPGERTEAFF
DNA: TGCGCCAGCAGCCAACCAGGGGAGAGGACTGAAGCTTTCTTT